This is a list of T cell receptor beta chains from one sample in a study of blood T cell repertoires in COVID-19. Sequencing was performed with immunoSEQ multiplex PCR; in TCRdb, only in-frame clones are kept and a portion is missing. In the table there are around 250,000 clones, around 87% of which are singletons. The specimen was peripheral blood. These receptors were taken from a woman in her seventies with active or convalescent COVID-19. The CDR3 runs from the conserved cysteine through the conserved F or W. Fields, in order: D gene, V gene, J gene, clone size, CDR3 DNA, CDR3 protein. A D gene is named only where the DNA matches it firmly. Size tells how often a clone was seen (once, few, many) or the class of an expanded clone, and some rows leave it out.

>NA|TRBV19|TRBJ1-2|NA
TGTGCCAGTAGTAGCAGGGCAGATTCTAACTATGGCTACACCTTC
CASSSRADSNYGYTF
>NA|TRBV6-6|TRBJ1-5|NA
TGTGCCAGCAGTCGACAGGGCAATCAGCCCCAGCATTTT
CASSRQGNQPQHF
>NA|TRBV6-5|TRBJ1-5|once
TGTGCCAGCAGTAGAGACAGGTATAGCAATCAGCCCCAGCATTTT
CASSRDRYSNQPQHF
>TRBD1|TRBV7-2|TRBJ2-1|NA
TGTGCCAGCAGCTTAGCGAACAGGGGGCTCGGGAATGAGCAGTTCTTC
CASSLANRGLGNEQFF
>NA|TRBV21-1|TRBJ1-5|NA
TGTGCCAGCAGCAAATTAAGCAATCAGCCCCAGCATTTT
CASSKLSNQPQHF
>NA|TRBV5-6|TRBJ1-2|NA
TGTGCCAGCAGCCTTGACCCCAACTCGGGAGGCTACACCTTC
CASSLDPNSGGYTF
>NA|TRBV28|TRBJ1-1|NA
TGTGCCAGCAGCACCTTAGTGAACACTGAAGCTTTCTTT
CASSTLVNTEAFF
>NA|TRBV7-2|TRBJ1-1|NA
TGTGCCAGCGGCTCACAGCACACTGAAGCTTTCTTT
CASGSQHTEAFF
>NA|TRBV10-1|TRBJ2-5|NA
TGCGCCAGAAGGACAGCAAAAGAGACCCAGTACTTC
CARRTAKETQYF
>NA|TRBV19|TRBJ2-1|NA
TGTGCCAGTAGTATCAAGGGGCCTTACAATGAGCAGTTCTTC
CASSIKGPYNEQFF
>NA|TRBV3-1/TRBV3-2|TRBJ2-1|NA
TGTGCCAGCAGTCCACTCAGCGCTGTCAATGAGCAGTTCTTC
CASSPLSAVNEQFF
>NA|TRBV4-3|TRBJ1-1|few
TGCGCCAGCAGCCAGGGCCTGGCGACTGAAGCTTTCTTT
CASSQGLATEAFF
>NA|TRBV5-1|TRBJ1-3|NA
TGCGCCAGCAGCTTGGGAGATTCTGGAAACACCATATATTTT
CASSLGDSGNTIYF
>NA|TRBV4-3|TRBJ1-2|NA
TGCGCCAGCAGCCTCAGACATGGAGGGACCTATGGCTACACCTTC
CASSLRHGGTYGYTF
>NA|TRBV5-6|TRBJ1-2|NA
TGTGCCAGCAGCTTGGAACCACAGGGCTACACCTTC
CASSLEPQGYTF
>NA|TRBV6-1|TRBJ2-3|NA
TGTGCCAGCAGGGAAGGAGAAAGTACAGATACGCAGTATTTT
CASREGESTDTQYF
>TRBD2|TRBV6-6|TRBJ2-1|NA
TGTGCCAGCAGTTACGCTGCGGGGGGCTCCAATGAGCAGTTCTTC
CASSYAAGGSNEQFF
>NA|TRBV24-1|TRBJ1-3|once
TGTGCCACCGAGGACACAATAGGAAACACCATATATTTT
CATEDTIGNTIYF
>TRBD1|TRBV7-2|TRBJ1-4|NA
TGTGCCAGCAGCTCCCGGACAGGAATGATGTCTACTAATGAAAAACTGTTTTTT
CASSSRTGMMSTNEKLFF
>NA|TRBV15|TRBJ1-1|NA
TGTGCCACCAGCAGAGACAGGGTGGCTGAAGCTTTCTTT
CATSRDRVAEAFF
>TRBD1|TRBV6-6|TRBJ1-4|NA
TGTGCCACCCTAGACAGGGAAGAAAAACTGTTTTTT
CATLDREEKLFF
>NA|TRBV18|TRBJ2-5|NA
TGTGCCAGCTCGCGTCCCCCTCAAGAGACCCAGTACTTC
CASSRPPQETQYF
>TRBD1|TRBV3-1/TRBV3-2|TRBJ1-4|NA
TGTGCCAGCAGCCTAGGGACAGGGGGCGCCCCGAATGAAAAACTGTTTTTT
CASSLGTGGAPNEKLFF
>NA|TRBV2|TRBJ1-3|NA
TGTGCCAGCAGTGGGGGCCAGTCAAACACCATATATTTT
CASSGGQSNTIYF
>NA|TRBV12-3/TRBV12-4|TRBJ1-2|NA
TGTGCCAGCAGGACAGGTGCCTATGGCTACACCTTC
CASRTGAYGYTF
>NA|TRBV12-3/TRBV12-4|TRBJ2-5|NA
TGTGCCAGCAGTTCAATCACTAGGGAGACCCAGTACTTC
CASSSITRETQYF
>TRBD1|TRBV7-6|TRBJ1-6|once
TGTGCCAGCAGCTTAGTGGACAGGCAAAATTCACCCCTCCACTTT
CASSLVDRQNSPLHF
>NA|TRBV5-1|TRBJ2-5|few
TGCGCCAGCAGTCAGGGGACATCGGGAGAGACCCAGTACTTC
CASSQGTSGETQYF
>NA|TRBV7-6|TRBJ2-2|once
TGTGCCAGCAGCCAAGGGGGCTGGACTAGCAACACCGGGGAGCTGTTTTTT
CASSQGGWTSNTGELFF
>TRBD1|TRBV28|TRBJ1-1|NA
TGTGCCAGCAGGCTCAGGGGGAATACTGAAGCTTTCTTT
CASRLRGNTEAFF
>NA|TRBV19|TRBJ1-2|once
TGTGCCAGTAGTATACTTCGGGGGGACTATGGCTACACCTTC
CASSILRGDYGYTF
>NA|TRBV7-9|TRBJ2-3|NA
TGTGCCAGCAGCTTAGCGTTTCAGGGAAGGACAGATACGCAGTATTTT
CASSLAFQGRTDTQYF
>NA|TRBV25-1|TRBJ2-7|NA
TGTGCCAGCAGTGATTACAGGGCAGCCACCTACGAGCAGTACTTC
CASSDYRAATYEQYF
>NA|TRBV7-3|TRBJ1-6|NA
TGTGCCAGCAGCTTACGACAGGCCGATAATTCACCCCTCCACTTT
CASSLRQADNSPLHF
>NA|TRBV3-1/TRBV3-2|TRBJ1-5|NA
TGTGCCAGCAGCCAAGATGAGAACAATCAGCCCCAGCATTTT
CASSQDENNQPQHF
>NA|TRBV5-1|TRBJ2-5|NA
TGCGCCAGCAGCCTAGCCGAGACCCAGTACTTC
CASSLAETQYF
>TRBD1|TRBV5-1|TRBJ2-7|NA
TGCGCCAGCAGCTCGGGACAGGGATCCGAGCAGTACTTC
CASSSGQGSEQYF
>TRBD1|TRBV29-1|TRBJ1-1|NA
TGCAGCGTTAACTCCGGGACAGGGGTTCTCGCTGAAGCTTTCTTT
CSVNSGTGVLAEAFF
>TRBD2|TRBV24-1|TRBJ2-7|NA
TGTGCCACCAGTGATACGGGGGGTACCTCCTACGAGCAGTACTTC
CATSDTGGTSYEQYF
>TRBD1|TRBV11-2|TRBJ1-1|NA
TGTGCCAGCAGCTTTTATTTGGGACAGGGCTTCACTGAAGCTTTCTTT
CASSFYLGQGFTEAFF
>NA|TRBV6-2/TRBV6-3|TRBJ1-2|NA
TGTGCCAGCAGTTACGATCGGGGGAGTGGTGGCTACACCTTC
CASSYDRGSGGYTF
>NA|TRBV11-3|TRBJ2-2|NA
TGTGCCAGCAGCTTAGGTCCGGGGCCAGGGGGGTCCGGGGAGCTGTTTTTT
CASSLGPGPGGSGELFF
>TRBD1|TRBV15|TRBJ2-7|NA
TGTGCCACCAGCAGGGGGCCGGGACAGGGACTCGAGCAGTACTTC
CATSRGPGQGLEQYF
>TRBD1|TRBV7-2|TRBJ1-1|NA
TGTGCCAGCAGCCCCAGGGACAGAAGAGCTTTCTTT
CASSPRDRRAFF
>TRBD1|TRBV6-6|TRBJ1-5|NA
TGTGCCAGCACCCCACTTCAGGGGGCCAGCAATCAGCCCCAGCATTTT
CASTPLQGASNQPQHF
>TRBD1|TRBV18|TRBJ1-3|NA
TGTGCCAGCTCCCCGGGACAGGGGGCGACCGGAAACACCATATATTTT
CASSPGQGATGNTIYF
>TRBD1|TRBV14|TRBJ1-2|NA
TGTGCCAGCAGCCCCCGGTCAGGGGGCTTTGGCTACACCTTC
CASSPRSGGFGYTF
>NA|TRBV7-2|TRBJ1-2|once
TGTGCCAGCAGCTTTTCGGTCCCGGAGGGTGGCTACACCTTC
CASSFSVPEGGYTF
>TRBD1|TRBV6-2/TRBV6-3|TRBJ1-3|once
TGTGCCAGCACCCCGGGGGAGGACAGGGTGTTTCGGCCTGGAAACACCATATATTTT
CASTPGEDRVFRPGNTIYF
>TRBD1|TRBV5-1|TRBJ1-1|NA
TGCGCCAGCAGTTCTGGGACAGGGGCTGAAGCTTTCTTT
CASSSGTGAEAFF
>NA|TRBV4-3|TRBJ1-6|NA
TGCGCCAGCAGCCAAGAGGGCGGGGGGGCTAATAATTCACCCCTCCACTTT
CASSQEGGGANNSPLHF